The 6 T cell receptor beta chains in this list originate from one sample, sequenced in a study of T cells in Graves' hyperthyroidism and ophthalmopathy. TCR beta CDR3 region amplification was performed from RNA transcripts. HTBI primers drove first-round RT-PCR of the TCR CDR3. TCRdb redid the calling of the multiplex PCR reads with MiXCR, one entry per CDR3 protein. This sample has approximately 600,000 distinct CDR3 sequences, with 20% found just once. Material for sequencing was blood. The source is a man younger than 40 with Graves' ophthalmopathy.

This clonotype was counted ten times or more. The rearrangement joins TRBV5-1 to TRBJ2-1; TRBD2 matches at 11 bases. V lost 2 bases and J lost 8; bases outside the gene matches: 9. The CDR3 is 16 residues long. The germline V gene encodes CDR1 SGHRS and CDR2 YFSETQ. CDR3 protein: CASSFTSGSLIDEQFF. DNA for the CDR3: TGCGCCAGCAGCTTTACTAGCGGGAGCCTTATCGATGAGCAGTTCTTC.

This clonotype was counted a few times. The rearrangement uses TRBV6-1 and TRBJ2-5, with a possible D match to TRBD2 (7 bases). Per the germline V gene, CDR1 is MNHNS and CDR2 is SASEGT. Trimming pared 8 bases from V and 5 bases from J, leaving 12 bases between. The CDR3 extends over 12 amino acids. In DNA form, the CDR3 reads TGTGCCAGCCGGACTAGGGGGGAGACCCAGTACTTC. This gives the protein CASRTRGETQYF.

This clonotype was counted many times. This chain's CDR3 is CATSREKTLSTQYF. CDR3 sequence (DNA): TGTGCCACCAGCAGAGAGAAGACTCTGAGTACGCAGTATTTT. The chain joins TRBV15 to TRBJ2-3; D is undetermined. The germline V gene encodes CDR1 LNHNV and CDR2 YYDKDF (reference sequence). The V end was cut by 0 bases, the J end by 8 bases, with 12 bases between. The CDR3 totals 14 residues.

This clonotype was detected only a few times. This chain links TRBV14 with TRBJ2-2; 10 positions agree with TRBD1. Trimming took 6 bases from V and 5 from J; bases not matched to a gene: 9. Germline V lookup: CDR1 SGHDN, CDR2 FVKESK. The CDR3 extends over 16 amino acids. The CDR3 region has the DNA TGTGCCAGCAGTCCACCCGGGACAGGGGTGACCGGGGAGCTGTTTTTT. Protein sequence: CASSPPGTGVTGELFF.

This clonotype showed up just a few times. A much larger clone differs from this one at a single base, so this may be a read error. This rearrangement joins TRBV5-1 to TRBJ2-1, with TRBD2 matching 8 bases. In germline, CDR1 is SGHRS, CDR2 YFSETQ. The CDR3 length is 16 residues. This CDR3 reads CANSTGGTSSYNEQFF. In nucleotides, the CDR3 is TGCGCCAACAGCACCGGGGGGACTAGCTCCTACAATGAGCAGTTCTTC.

Note on this clonotype: A clone one base away is much larger, so this may be a read error. The V and J genes are TRBV6-9 and TRBJ1-1; D may be TRBD1 (6 bases). Germline V lookup: CDR1 MNHGY, CDR2 SVAAGI. The CDR3 has 17 residues. The V end lost 3 bases, the J end lost 1 base, and 18 bases lay between the germline ends. The CDR3 here is CASSYGRGGRWNTEAFF. The CDR3 region has the DNA TGTGCCAGCAGTTACGGGAGGGGGGGCCGATGGAACACTGAAGCTTTCTTT.